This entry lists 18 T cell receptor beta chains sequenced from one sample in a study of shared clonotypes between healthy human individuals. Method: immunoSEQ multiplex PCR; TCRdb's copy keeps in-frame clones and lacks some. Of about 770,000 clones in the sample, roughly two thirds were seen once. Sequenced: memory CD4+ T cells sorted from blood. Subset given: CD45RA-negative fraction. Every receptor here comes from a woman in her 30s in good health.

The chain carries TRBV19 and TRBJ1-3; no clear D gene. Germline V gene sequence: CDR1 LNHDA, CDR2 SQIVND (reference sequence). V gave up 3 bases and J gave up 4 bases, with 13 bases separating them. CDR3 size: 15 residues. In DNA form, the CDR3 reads TGTGCCAGTAGTATCGCTTTCCTATCCGGAAACACCATATATTTT. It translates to CASSIAFLSGNTIYF.

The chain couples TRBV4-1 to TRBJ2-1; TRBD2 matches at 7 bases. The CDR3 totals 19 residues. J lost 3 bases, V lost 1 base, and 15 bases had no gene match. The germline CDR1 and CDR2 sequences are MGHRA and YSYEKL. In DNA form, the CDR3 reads TGCGCCAGCAGCCAAGCTCCCCCGGGGGGACCTGTTGTCTACAATGAGCAGTTCTTC. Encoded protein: CASSQAPPGGPVVYNEQFF.

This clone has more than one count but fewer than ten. CDR3 amino acids: CASSSGQAETQYF. CDR3 nucleotides: TGTGCCAGCTCATCGGGACAGGCAGAGACCCAGTACTTC. This chain links TRBV18 with TRBJ2-5, with 8 nucleotides matching TRBD1. The CDR3 covers 13 residues. Trimming cost V 5 bases and J 4 bases; bases outside gene matches: 3. CDR1 is KGHSH and CDR2 is LQKENI in the germline V gene.

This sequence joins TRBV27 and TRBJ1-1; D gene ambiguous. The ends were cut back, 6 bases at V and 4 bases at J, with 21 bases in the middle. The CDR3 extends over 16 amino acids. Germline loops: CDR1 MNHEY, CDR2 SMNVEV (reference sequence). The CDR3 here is CASRTGTRKRPTEAFF. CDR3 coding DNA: TGTGCCAGCAGGACGGGCACTCGGAAGAGGCCCACTGAAGCTTTCTTT.

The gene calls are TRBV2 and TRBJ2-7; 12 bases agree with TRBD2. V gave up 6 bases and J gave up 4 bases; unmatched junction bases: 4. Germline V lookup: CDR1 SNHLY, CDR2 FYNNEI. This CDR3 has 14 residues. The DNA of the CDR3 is TGTGCCAGCAGCGTAGGACTAGCGGGATACGAGCAGTACTTC. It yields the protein CASSVGLAGYEQYF.

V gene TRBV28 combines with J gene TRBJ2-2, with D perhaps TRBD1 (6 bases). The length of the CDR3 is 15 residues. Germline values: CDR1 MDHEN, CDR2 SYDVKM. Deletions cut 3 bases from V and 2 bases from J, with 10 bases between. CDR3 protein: CASSLGGTNTGELFF. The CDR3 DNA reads TGTGCCAGCAGTTTGGGTGGGACAAACACCGGGGAGCTGTTTTTT.

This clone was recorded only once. CDR3 DNA: TGTGCCAGCAGCACTAATAGTGGGGGCGTCACTGAAGCTTTCTTT. This codes for CASSTNSGGVTEAFF. The gene calls are TRBV7-3 and TRBJ1-1; possibly TRBD1 for D (6 bases). V dropped 5 bases and J dropped 4 bases, with 17 bases sitting between them. The germline CDR1 and CDR2 sequences are SGHTA and FQGTGA. The CDR3 contains 15 residues.

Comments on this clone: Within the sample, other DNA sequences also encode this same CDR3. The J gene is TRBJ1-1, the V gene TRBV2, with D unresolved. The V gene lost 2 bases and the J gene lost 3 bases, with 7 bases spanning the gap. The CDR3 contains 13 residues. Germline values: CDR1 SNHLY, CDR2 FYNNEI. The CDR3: CASSEFEDTEAFF. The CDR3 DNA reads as TGTGCCAGCAGTGAATTTGAAGACACTGAAGCTTTCTTT. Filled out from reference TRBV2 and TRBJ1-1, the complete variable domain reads EPEVTQTPSHQVTQMGQEVILRCVPISNHLYFYWYRQILGQKVEFLVSFYNNEISEKSEIFDDQFSVERPDGSNFTLKIRSTKLEDSAMYFCASSEFEDTEAFFGQGTRLTVV.

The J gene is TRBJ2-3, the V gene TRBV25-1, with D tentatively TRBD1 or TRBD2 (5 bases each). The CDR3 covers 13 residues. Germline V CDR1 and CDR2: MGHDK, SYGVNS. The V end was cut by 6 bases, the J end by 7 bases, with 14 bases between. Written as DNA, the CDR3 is TGTGCCAGCAGGACGGGGCAGGATCATACGCAGTATTTT. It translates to CASRTGQDHTQYF.

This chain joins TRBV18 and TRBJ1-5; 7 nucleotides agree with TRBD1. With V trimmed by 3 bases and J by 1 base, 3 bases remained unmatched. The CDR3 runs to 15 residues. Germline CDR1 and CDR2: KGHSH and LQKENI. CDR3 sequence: CASSPAGGSNQPQHF. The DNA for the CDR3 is TGTGCCAGCTCACCCGCAGGGGGAAGCAATCAGCCCCAGCATTTT. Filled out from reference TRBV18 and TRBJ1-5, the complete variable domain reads NAGVMQNPRHLVRRRGQEARLRCSPMKGHSHVYWYRQLPEEGLKFMVYLQKENIIDESGMPKERFSAEFPKEGPSILRIQQVVRGDSAAYFCASSPAGGSNQPQHFGDGTRLSIL.

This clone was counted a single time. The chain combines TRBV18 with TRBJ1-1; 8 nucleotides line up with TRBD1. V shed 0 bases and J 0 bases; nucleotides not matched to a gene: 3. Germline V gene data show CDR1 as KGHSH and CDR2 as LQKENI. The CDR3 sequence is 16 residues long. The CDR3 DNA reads TGTGCCAGCTCACCACCGAGGACAGGGATGAACACTGAAGCTTTCTTT. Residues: CASSPPRTGMNTEAFF.

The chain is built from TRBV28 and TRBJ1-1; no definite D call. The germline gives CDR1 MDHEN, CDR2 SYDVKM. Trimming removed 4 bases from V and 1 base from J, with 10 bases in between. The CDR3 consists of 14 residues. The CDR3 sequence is CASSSPGENTEAFF. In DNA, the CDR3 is TGTGCCAGCAGTTCGCCTGGAGAGAACACTGAAGCTTTCTTT.

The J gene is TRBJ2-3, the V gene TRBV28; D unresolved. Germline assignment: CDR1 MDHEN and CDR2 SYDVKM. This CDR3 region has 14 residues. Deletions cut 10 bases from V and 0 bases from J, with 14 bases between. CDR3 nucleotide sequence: TGTGCCATAGATTCTTATACTAGCACAGATACGCAGTATTTT. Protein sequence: CAIDSYTSTDTQYF. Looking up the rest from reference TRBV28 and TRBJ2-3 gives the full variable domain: DVKVTQSSRYLVKRTGEKVFLECVQDMDHENMFWYRQDPGLGLRLIYFSYDVKMKEKGDIPEGYSVSREKKERFSLILESASTNQTSMYLCAIDSYTSTDTQYFGPGTRLTVL.

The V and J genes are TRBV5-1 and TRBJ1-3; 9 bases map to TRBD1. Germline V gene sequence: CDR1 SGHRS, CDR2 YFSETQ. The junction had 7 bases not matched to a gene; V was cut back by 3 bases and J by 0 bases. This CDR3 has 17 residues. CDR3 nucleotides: TGCGCCAGCAGCTACCGGACAGGGGACTACTCTGGAAACACCATATATTTT. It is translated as CASSYRTGDYSGNTIYF.

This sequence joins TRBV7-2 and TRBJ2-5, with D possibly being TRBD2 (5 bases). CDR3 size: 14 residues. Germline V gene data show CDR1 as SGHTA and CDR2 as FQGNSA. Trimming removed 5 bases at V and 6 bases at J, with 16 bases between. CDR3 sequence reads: CASSPPGLRKTQYF. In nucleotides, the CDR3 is TGTGCCAGCAGCCCCCCGGGGTTGCGGAAGACCCAGTACTTC.

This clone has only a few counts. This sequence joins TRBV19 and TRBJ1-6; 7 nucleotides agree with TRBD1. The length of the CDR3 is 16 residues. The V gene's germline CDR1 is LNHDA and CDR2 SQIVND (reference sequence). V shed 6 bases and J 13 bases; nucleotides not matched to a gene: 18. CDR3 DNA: TGTGCCAGTAGCAGGACGGGGGGCACAGGGGCTCGCCCCCTCCACTTT. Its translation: CASSRTGGTGARPLHF.

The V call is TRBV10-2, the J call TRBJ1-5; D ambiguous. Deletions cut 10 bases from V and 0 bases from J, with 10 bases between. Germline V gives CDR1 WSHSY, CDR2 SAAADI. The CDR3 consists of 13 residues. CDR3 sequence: CATTPHSNQPQHF. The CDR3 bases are TGCGCCACTACACCTCATAGCAATCAGCCCCAGCATTTT.

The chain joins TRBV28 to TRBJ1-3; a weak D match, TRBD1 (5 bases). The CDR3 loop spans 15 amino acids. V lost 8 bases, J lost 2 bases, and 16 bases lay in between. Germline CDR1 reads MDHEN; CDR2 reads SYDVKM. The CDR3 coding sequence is TGTGCCAGCCGCGGCCCTAGGGGTACTGGAAACACCATATATTTT. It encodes CASRGPRGTGNTIYF.